This TCR beta chain came from a study of cytotoxic CD8 clonotypes in ibrutinib-treated CLL. Overall study: The authors obtained response samples at a median of approximately 12 months of treatment, range 6 to 36. Samples had a mean of 255,043 productive templates and tens of thousands of productive rearrangements.

Study results and limitations: Clonality correlated strongly with circulating CD8+ T cells and exceeded age-matched healthy donors at baseline. The times at which samples were taken varied between sustained-remission and progressing patients.

CDR3 length: 15 residues. J gave up 7 bases and V 4 bases, and 10 bases lay outside the gene matches. Germline V gives CDR1 SGHRS, CDR2 YFSETQ. As to this clone: The antigen is unknown.

Sequencing used immunoSEQ multiplex PCR; TCRdb keeps in-frame clones, though not all of them. The data show 49,000 or so clones, about half seen once. The sample here was PBMCs, taken after 12 months of ibrutinib treatment. The chain combines TRBV5-1 with TRBJ2-1; 8 positions agree with TRBD2. This clonotype was obtained from a human donor with chronic lymphocytic leukemia. The CDR3 sequence: CASSPGLVVGNEQFF. The CDR3 DNA reads TGCGCCAGCAGCCCGGGACTAGTTGTGGGTAATGAGCAGTTCTTC.